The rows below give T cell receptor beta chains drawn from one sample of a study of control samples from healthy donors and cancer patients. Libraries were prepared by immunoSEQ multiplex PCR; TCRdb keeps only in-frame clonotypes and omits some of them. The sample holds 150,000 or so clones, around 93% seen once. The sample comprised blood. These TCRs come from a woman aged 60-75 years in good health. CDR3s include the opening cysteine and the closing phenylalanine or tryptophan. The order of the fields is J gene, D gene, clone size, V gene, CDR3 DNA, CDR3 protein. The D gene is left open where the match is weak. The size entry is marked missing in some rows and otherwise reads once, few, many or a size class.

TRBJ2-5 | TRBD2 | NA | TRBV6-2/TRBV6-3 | TGTGCCAGCAGTTGGACTAGCGGGGGGGCAGAGACCCAGTACTTC | CASSWTSGGAETQYF
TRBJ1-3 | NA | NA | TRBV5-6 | TGTGCCAGCACCCAAGGGGGTTATTCCAGGGCTGGAAACACCATATATTTT | CASTQGGYSRAGNTIYF
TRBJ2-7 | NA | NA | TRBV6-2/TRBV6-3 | TGTGCCAGCAGTCGCGACAGGACCGAGTCGGGCGAGCAGTACTTC | CASSRDRTESGEQYF
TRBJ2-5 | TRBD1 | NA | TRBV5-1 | TGCGCCAGCAGCTTGGGACAGGGGTTGGAGGAGACCCAGTACTTC | CASSLGQGLEETQYF
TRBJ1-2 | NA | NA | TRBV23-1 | TGCGCCAGCAGTCCGGGGTTCAAGGGGGATTTCACCTTC | CASSPGFKGDFTF
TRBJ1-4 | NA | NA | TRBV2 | TGTGCCAGCAATCGGGCAGGGCGGAATGAAAAACTGTTTTTT | CASNRAGRNEKLFF
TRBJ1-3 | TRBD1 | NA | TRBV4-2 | TGTGCCAGCAGCTTCCCGTCCGGGACAGGGCGTAAGAGCTCTGGAAACACCATATATTTT | CASSFPSGTGRKSSGNTIYF
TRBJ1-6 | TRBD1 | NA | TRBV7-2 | TGTGCCAGCAGCGCGGGCGGGACAGGGGATCATTCACCCCTCCACTTT | CASSAGGTGDHSPLHF
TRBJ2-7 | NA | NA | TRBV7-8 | TGTGCCAGCAGCTTAGACGGGAGATACGAGCAGTACTTC | CASSLDGRYEQYF
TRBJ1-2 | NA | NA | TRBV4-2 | TGTGCCAGCAGCCAAGAACAGGTTCTTTATGGCTACACCTTC | CASSQEQVLYGYTF
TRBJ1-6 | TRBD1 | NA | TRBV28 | TGTGCCAGCAGTTTATTTGGACAGGGGTACAATTCACCCCTCCACTTT | CASSLFGQGYNSPLHF
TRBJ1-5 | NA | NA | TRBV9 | TGTGCCAGCAGCGCCGAGGGGTTAGGTCAGCCCCAGCATTTT | CASSAEGLGQPQHF
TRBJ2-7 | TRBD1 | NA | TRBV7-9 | TGTGCCAGCAGCTTTGGACAGGGAGCAGGCGAGCAGTACTTC | CASSFGQGAGEQYF
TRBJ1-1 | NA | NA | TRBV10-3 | TGTGCCATCAGTGAGGGCCAGGGTTTCACTGAAGCTTTCTTT | CAISEGQGFTEAFF
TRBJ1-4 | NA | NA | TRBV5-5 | TGTGCCAGCAGCATTCTAGCGGGAGCGTCCGGAAAACTGTTTTTT | CASSILAGASGKLFF
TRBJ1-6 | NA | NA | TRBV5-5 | TGTGCCAGCAGCTTGGAACCCTTAAGAGGTTCACCCCTCCACTTT | CASSLEPLRGSPLHF
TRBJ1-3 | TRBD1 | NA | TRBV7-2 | TGTGCCAGCAGCCCTGGAGGGGGCCGCTCTGGAAACACCATATATTTT | CASSPGGGRSGNTIYF
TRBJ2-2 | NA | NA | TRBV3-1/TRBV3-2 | TGTGCCAGCAGCCGCGGACAGAGTAACACCGGGGAGCTGTTTTTT | CASSRGQSNTGELFF
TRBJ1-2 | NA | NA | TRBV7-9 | TGTGCCAGCAGCTTACGAGGGAGTTCTAACTATGGCTACACCTTC | CASSLRGSSNYGYTF
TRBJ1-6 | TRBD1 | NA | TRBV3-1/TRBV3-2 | TGTGCCAGCAGCGACAGGGCCAATAATTCACCCCTCCACTTT | CASSDRANNSPLHF
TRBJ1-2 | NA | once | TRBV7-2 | TGTGCCAGCAGCTTGGCAGAGACCCAACCTCGTAACTATGGCTACACCTTC | CASSLAETQPRNYGYTF
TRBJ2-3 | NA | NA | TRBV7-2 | TGTGCCAGCAGCCAGACCCGCATGGTTCGAACAGATACGCAGTATTTT | CASSQTRMVRTDTQYF
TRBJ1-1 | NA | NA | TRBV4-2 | TGTGCCAGCAGCCAACAGCGGGGGCAGGGGAGGGTTGAAGCTTTCTTT | CASSQQRGQGRVEAFF
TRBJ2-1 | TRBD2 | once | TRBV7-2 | TGTGCCAGCAGCGTCACCGTGGCTAGCGGGGGGGCCAATGAGCAGTTCTTC | CASSVTVASGGANEQFF
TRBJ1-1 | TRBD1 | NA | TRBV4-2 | TGTGCCAGCAGCCAAGACGGGACAGTTCTTAACACTGAAGCTTTCTTT | CASSQDGTVLNTEAFF
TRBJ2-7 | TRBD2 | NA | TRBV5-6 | TGTGCCAGCAGCCCGATGGAGCGGGGGCGACCCTACGAGCAGTACTTC | CASSPMERGRPYEQYF
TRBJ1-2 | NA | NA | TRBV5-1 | TGCGCCAGCAGCCCGGGGGTCTATGGCTACACCTTC | CASSPGVYGYTF
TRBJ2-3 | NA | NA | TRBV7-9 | TGTGCCAGCAGCTTAAGGAACGCGGGGCAAGATACGCAGTATTTT | CASSLRNAGQDTQYF
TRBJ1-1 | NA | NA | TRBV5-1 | TGCGCCAGCAGCTTAGGACAGCCTTCCCCAGGGACTGAAGCTTTCTTT | CASSLGQPSPGTEAFF
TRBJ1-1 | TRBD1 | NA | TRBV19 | TGTGCCAGTAGAGGCAGGGGGTTAACTGAAGCTTTCTTT | CASRGRGLTEAFF
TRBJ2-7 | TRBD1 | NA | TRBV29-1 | TGCAGCGTTGCCGGCCAGGGGGACCCCTACGAGCAGTACTTC | CSVAGQGDPYEQYF
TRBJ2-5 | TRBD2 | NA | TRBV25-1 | TGTGCCAGCAGTGAATCCGAAGCGGGGGGGCCGCCAGAGACCCAGTACTTC | CASSESEAGGPPETQYF
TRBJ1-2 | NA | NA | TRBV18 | TGTGCCAGCTCACCAACAGCGGGGAGTCCCGCCTATGGCTACACCTTC | CASSPTAGSPAYGYTF
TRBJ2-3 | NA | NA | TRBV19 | TGTGCCAGTAGTCTCAGGGCGTCGGGGGATACGCAGTATTTT | CASSLRASGDTQYF
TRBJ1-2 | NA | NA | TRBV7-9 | TGTGCCAGCAGCTTAGCCGATGGCTACACCTTC | CASSLADGYTF
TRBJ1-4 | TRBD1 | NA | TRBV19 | TGTGCCAGTAGTGACAGGGCGACTAATGAAAAACTGTTTTTT | CASSDRATNEKLFF
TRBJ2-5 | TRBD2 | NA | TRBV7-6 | TGTGCCAGCAGCTTAGGGACTAGCGGGGAATCAGAGACCCAGTACTTC | CASSLGTSGESETQYF
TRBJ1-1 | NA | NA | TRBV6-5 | TGTGCCAGCAGTTACTCGATCTTGTTGGATGAAGCTTTCTTT | CASSYSILLDEAFF
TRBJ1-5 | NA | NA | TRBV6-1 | TGTGCCAGCAGTGATACGGGAAGAAATCAGCCCCAGCATTTT | CASSDTGRNQPQHF
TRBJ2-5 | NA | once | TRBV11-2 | TGTGCCAGCAGCCTTTATGGGGTTTCTGAGACCCAGTACTTC | CASSLYGVSETQYF
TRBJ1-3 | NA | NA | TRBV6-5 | TGTGCCAAAAGACTGGGGTCTGGAAACACCATATATTTT | CAKRLGSGNTIYF
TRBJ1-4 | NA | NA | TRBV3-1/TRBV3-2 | TGTGCCAGCAGCCAAGGAGGGGTTGAAAAACTGTTTTTT | CASSQGGVEKLFF